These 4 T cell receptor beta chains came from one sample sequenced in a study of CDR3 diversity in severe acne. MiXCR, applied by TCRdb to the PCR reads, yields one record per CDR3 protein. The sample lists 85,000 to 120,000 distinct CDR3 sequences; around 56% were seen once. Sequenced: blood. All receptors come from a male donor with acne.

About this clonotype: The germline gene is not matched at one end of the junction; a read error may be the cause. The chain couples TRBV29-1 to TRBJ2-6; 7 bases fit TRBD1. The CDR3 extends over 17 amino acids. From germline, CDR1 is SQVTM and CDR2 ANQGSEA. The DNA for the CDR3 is TGCAGCGTTGAGGAGACAGGGATAAGCTCTGGGGCCATCGTCCTGACTTTC. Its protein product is CSVEETGISSGAIVLTF.

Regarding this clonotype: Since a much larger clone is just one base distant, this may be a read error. CDR3 protein: CDSSDSTETGGYTF. The CDR3 DNA reads TGTGACAGCAGTGACTCGACAGAAACGGGGGGCTACACCTTC. The genes are TRBV6-4 and TRBJ1-2; D might be TRBD1 (5 bases). The CDR3 has 14 residues. CDR1 MRHNA and CDR2 SNTAGT come from the germline V gene.

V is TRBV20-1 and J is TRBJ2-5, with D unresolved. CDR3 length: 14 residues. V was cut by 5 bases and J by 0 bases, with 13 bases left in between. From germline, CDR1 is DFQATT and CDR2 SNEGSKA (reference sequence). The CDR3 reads CSAGGPWYQETQYF. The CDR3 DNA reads TGCAGTGCTGGTGGGCCGTGGTACCAAGAGACCCAGTACTTC.

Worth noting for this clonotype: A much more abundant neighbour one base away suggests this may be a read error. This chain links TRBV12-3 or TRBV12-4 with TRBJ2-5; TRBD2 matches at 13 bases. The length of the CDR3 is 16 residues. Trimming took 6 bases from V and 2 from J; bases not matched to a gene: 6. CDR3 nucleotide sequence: TGTGCCAGCAGCAGGACTAGCGGGAGCTCTCAAGAGACCCAGTACTTC. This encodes CASSRTSGSSQETQYF.